The 14 T cell receptor beta chains reported below all come from one sample, sequenced in a study of blood T cell repertoires in COVID-19 (TCRdb year 2020). The library was produced with the immunoSEQ multiplex PCR assay. TCRdb mirrors the immuneACCESS table, restricted to in-frame sequences. Some clones are absent from its copies; in checked studies, under half trace to an unresolved V gene, and the reason for the others is unknown. In all, the sample holds around 250,000 clones, and 86% of those were seen once. Over 8% of the sample comes from the top ten. The sequenced sample consisted of peripheral blood. These receptors came from a man aged 35 to 55 with active or convalescent COVID-19.

The chain uses TRBV11-3 and TRBJ2-3, with TRBD2 matching 8 bases. Per the germline V gene, CDR1 is SGHNT and CDR2 is YENEEA. With 5 bases clipped from V and 3 bases from J, the junction kept 16 bases outside the gene matches. The length of the CDR3 is 18 residues. In DNA form, the CDR3 reads TGTGCCAGCAGCGCAGTAGCGGGGTCGTTTGGATTTACAGATACGCAGTATTTT. This encodes CASSAVAGSFGFTDTQYF.

This CDR3 reads CSAPQSDEQYF. The CDR3, as DNA: TGCAGTGCTCCGCAAAGCGACGAGCAGTACTTC. The rearrangement links TRBV20-1 to TRBJ2-7; D not resolved. The CDR3 totals 11 residues. V lost 5 bases to trimming and J lost 5 bases, with 10 bases between them. The germline CDR1 and CDR2 sequences are DFQATT and SNEGSKA (reference sequence).

The chain carries TRBV18 and TRBJ2-1, with 14 bases fitting TRBD2. The trim removed 8 bases at V and 10 bases at J, leaving 7 bases unmatched. The CDR3 spans 14 residues. The germline V gene encodes CDR1 KGHSH and CDR2 LQKENI. CDR3 in DNA: TGTGCCAGCATGACTAGCGGGAGGGCGGGGGAGCAGTTCTTC. Amino acid sequence: CASMTSGRAGEQFF.

The chain uses TRBV19 and TRBJ2-2, with D possibly matching TRBD2 (6 bases). Germline V gene data show CDR1 as LNHDA and CDR2 as SQIVND (reference sequence). Deletions cut 11 bases from V and 4 bases from J, with 14 bases between. The CDR3 sequence is 13 residues long. DNA of the CDR3: TGTGCCTCGAGGGTCGGGAGCACCGGGGAGCTGTTTTTT. Translating it yields CASRVGSTGELFF.

CDR3 coding DNA: TGTGCCAGCAGTTACTTGGGACAGGGAAGGTCCGGGGAGCTGTTTTTT. It encodes CASSYLGQGRSGELFF. The chain carries TRBV6-5 and TRBJ2-2; TRBD1 matches at 9 bases. CDR3 length equals 16 residues. V gave up 1 base and J gave up 6 bases; unmatched junction bases: 6. Germline V lookup: CDR1 MNHEY, CDR2 SVGAGI.

The chain uses TRBV18 and TRBJ1-6, with 9 positions matching TRBD1. V trimming: 2 bases; J trimming: 7 bases; junction bases outside the gene matches: 9. The germline V gene encodes CDR1 KGHSH and CDR2 LQKENI. This CDR3 region has 17 residues. The CDR3 nucleotides read TGTGCCAGCTCACCAGGAGCCGGGGGACAGGGCAATTCACCCCTCCACTTT. It yields the protein CASSPGAGGQGNSPLHF.

The chain couples TRBV18 to TRBJ2-3; D is ambiguous. The V end was cut by 4 bases, the J end by 0 bases, with 11 bases between. Germline V gene lookup returns CDR1 KGHSH and CDR2 LQKENI. The CDR3 spans 15 residues. The CDR3: CASSQSGSSTDTQYF. The DNA of the CDR3 is TGTGCCAGCTCACAGTCTGGCTCTAGCACAGATACGCAGTATTTT.

V gene TRBV24-1 combines with J gene TRBJ2-3; D possibly corresponds to TRBD1 (6 bases). V lost 4 bases and J 4 bases, leaving 11 bases between the germline ends. This CDR3 comprises 14 residues. Germline V gene data show CDR1 as KGHDR and CDR2 as SFDVKD. CDR3 region: CATSDTGNSDTQYF. In nucleotides, the CDR3 is TGTGCCACCAGTGACACAGGGAACTCAGATACGCAGTATTTT.

This sequence joins TRBV15 and TRBJ2-2; TRBD1 agrees at 10 bases. With 2 bases clipped from V and 5 bases from J, the junction kept 11 bases outside the gene matches. The germline CDR1 and CDR2 sequences are LNHNV and YYDKDF (reference sequence). CDR3 length: 18 amino acids. CDR3 DNA sequence: TGTGCCACCAGCAGAAATAATCTTTGGGACAGGGGAACCGGGGAGCTGTTTTTT. Protein: CATSRNNLWDRGTGELFF.

The V gene is TRBV3-1 (or the pseudogene TRBV3-2), the J gene TRBJ2-7, with no clear D. The CDR3 extends over 17 amino acids. CDR1 LGHDT and CDR2 YNNKEL come from the germline V gene (reference sequence). The ends were cut back, 0 bases at V and 0 bases at J, with 15 bases in the middle. CDR3 nucleotides: TGTGCCAGCAGCCAAGAAACCAGAGGCCTGGGCTCCTACGAGCAGTACTTC. It yields the protein CASSQETRGLGSYEQYF.

The genes are TRBV24-1 and TRBJ2-2, with 8 bases fitting TRBD1. V was clipped by 3 bases and J by 7 bases; unmatched bases: 9. The CDR3 is 16 amino acids. Per germline, CDR1 KGHDR and CDR2 SFDVKD. CDR3 loop: CATSDRTGRRNGELFF. The DNA of the CDR3 is TGTGCCACCAGTGATCGGACAGGGCGAAGGAACGGGGAGCTGTTTTTT.

In its sample, this clone was seen once. CDR3 residues: CASRSRDTHYGYTF. The CDR3 DNA reads as TGTGCCAGCAGATCGAGGGACACCCATTATGGCTACACCTTC. The rearrangement links TRBV27 to TRBJ1-2, with D maybe TRBD1 (6 bases). Germline CDR1 and CDR2: MNHEY and SMNVEV (reference sequence). CDR3 length equals 14 residues. Trimming stripped 6 bases from V and 5 bases from J, with 16 bases between.

CDR3 region: CASLGLTGETQYF. CDR3 in DNA: TGTGCCAGTCTAGGACTGACGGGGGAGACCCAGTACTTC. The chain carries TRBV19 and TRBJ2-5; maybe TRBD2 (5 bases). The length of the CDR3 is 13 residues. The germline gives CDR1 LNHDA, CDR2 SQIVND (reference sequence). Trimming left V 8 bases short and J 5 bases short, with 15 bases between. Looking up the rest from reference TRBV19 and TRBJ2-5 gives the full variable domain: DGGITQSPKYLFRKEGQNVTLSCEQNLNHDAMYWYRQDPGQGLRLIYYSQIVNDFQKGDIAEGYSVSREKKESFPLTVTSAQKNPTAFYLCASLGLTGETQYFGPGTRLLVL.

This chain connects TRBV7-6 to TRBJ1-5, with a tentative D call TRBD1 (5 bases). This CDR3 spans 17 amino acids. Germline V gives CDR1 SGHVS, CDR2 FNYEAQ. Trimming cost V 2 bases and J 0 bases, with 14 bases left between them. The CDR3 is CASSLNQAGFSNQPQHF. The CDR3 region has the DNA TGTGCCAGCAGCTTAAATCAGGCAGGGTTTAGCAATCAGCCCCAGCATTTT. Using reference TRBV7-6 and TRBJ1-5 for the parts outside the CDR3, the full variable domain is GAGVSQSPRYKVTKRGQDVALRCDPISGHVSLYWYRQALGQGPEFLTYFNYEAQQDKSGLPNDRFSAERPEGSISTLTIQRTEQRDSAMYRCASSLNQAGFSNQPQHFGDGTRLSIL.